The 19 T cell receptor beta chains below come from one sample, sequenced in a study of Ad26.COV2.S vaccination and SARS-CoV-2 variants. Treatment denoted: some 20 received Ad26.COV2.S at low or high dose, single or two shots; five or six received placebo; per-sample allocation not given. Collection of the samples took place on day 63 after the first injection of vaccine or placebo. Libraries were prepared by immunoSEQ multiplex PCR; TCRdb keeps only in-frame clonotypes and omits some of them. The table has 500,000 or so clones, roughly 89% seen once. The input for sequencing was peripheral blood, taken in a trial of Ad26.COV2.S vaccine versus placebo. The receptors were gathered from a person aged 18 to 59 who received the Ad26.COV2.S COVID-19 vaccine or a placebo.

This chain links TRBV6-6 with TRBJ1-1; D is unclear. CDR1 and CDR2 from the germline V gene are MNHNY and SVGAGI (reference sequence). Trimming pared 4 bases from V and 1 base from J, leaving 10 bases between. This CDR3 comprises 14 residues. The CDR3 DNA reads as TGTGCCAGCAGTTCCCCACTAGGGAACACTGAAGCTTTCTTT. Residues: CASSSPLGNTEAFF.

The chain has TRBV5-1 and TRBJ1-1; D is undetermined. The ends were cut back, 2 bases at V and 3 bases at J, with 11 bases in the middle. CDR3 length: 14 residues. Per the germline V gene, CDR1 is SGHRS and CDR2 is YFSETQ. The chain's CDR3 is CASSFSVPDTEAFF. The CDR3 nucleotides are TGCGCCAGCAGCTTTTCAGTACCAGACACTGAAGCTTTCTTT.

This chain links TRBV7-2 with TRBJ1-2; D is unclear. Trimming cost V 5 bases and J 8 bases, with 15 bases left between them. This CDR3 is 13 amino acids long. Germline loops: CDR1 SGHTA, CDR2 FQGNSA. The DNA of the CDR3 is TGTGCCAGCAGCGCCGGGCCCGGGAGCGGCTACACCTTC. Protein sequence: CASSAGPGSGYTF.

This sequence joins TRBV2 and TRBJ2-7, with 10 bases fitting TRBD1. Germline V gene sequence: CDR1 SNHLY, CDR2 FYNNEI. V lost 7 bases, J lost 4 bases, and 7 bases stayed unmatched. The CDR3 is 14 residues long. CDR3 DNA sequence: TGTGCCAGCAACATTGACAGGGGGCCGTACGAGCAGTACTTC. Residues: CASNIDRGPYEQYF.

The chain employs TRBV27 and TRBJ2-2, with unresolved D. CDR3 length: 12 residues. Trimming removed 6 bases at V and 3 bases at J, with 5 bases between. The germline gives CDR1 MNHEY, CDR2 SMNVEV (reference sequence). The CDR3 nucleotides are TGTGCCAGCAGAACGTACACCGGGGAGCTGTTTTTT. Translation: CASRTYTGELFF.

V and J are TRBV5-1 and TRBJ2-5; 8 positions match TRBD2. Germline V lookup: CDR1 SGHRS, CDR2 YFSETQ. The CDR3 extends over 17 amino acids. J gave up 0 bases and V 0 bases, and 7 bases lay outside the gene matches. The CDR3 DNA is TGCGCCAGCAGCTTGGGTCGGGGGGGCTCCCACCAAGAGACCCAGTACTTC. As protein: CASSLGRGGSHQETQYF.

V is TRBV5-1 and J is TRBJ2-3; 7 bases are shared with TRBD2. V was pared by 7 bases and J by 6 bases, with 11 bases of the junction left unmatched. Germline CDR1 is SGHRS and CDR2 is YFSETQ. The CDR3 runs to 14 residues. The CDR3 DNA reads TGCGCCAGCGGGCCTGGCGGGGGTTTTGATACGCAGTATTTT. Amino acids: CASGPGGGFDTQYF.

This chain connects TRBV27 to TRBJ2-3; 7 nucleotides match TRBD2. The CDR3 sequence is 14 residues long. With 7 bases clipped from V and 4 bases from J, the junction kept 8 bases outside the gene matches. Germline CDR1 MNHEY, CDR2 SMNVEV (reference sequence). In nucleotides, the CDR3 is TGTGCCAGCACCGGACTAGTAGGCCCAGATACGCAGTATTTT. This codes for CASTGLVGPDTQYF.

A few counts support this clone. This sample includes further DNA sequences coding for the same CDR3. In nucleotides, the CDR3 is TGTGCCAGCAGCCCCCAGGGTGGGCAGCCCCAGCATTTT. Protein sequence: CASSPQGGQPQHF. This chain connects TRBV9 to TRBJ1-5, with a weak D call TRBD1 (5 bases). Trimming shortened V by 4 bases and J by 7 bases, and 12 bases separated the two germline ends. CDR3 size: 13 residues. Germline CDR1 is SGDLS and CDR2 is YYNGEE.

The V and J genes are TRBV29-1 and TRBJ1-6, with 12 positions matching TRBD1. Looked up from germline, CDR1 is SQVTM and CDR2 is ANQGSEA. Trimming took 8 bases from V and 6 from J; bases not matched to a gene: 8. This CDR3 has 15 residues. The CDR3 loop is CSPGDRGRCNSPLHF. As DNA, the CDR3 is TGCAGCCCCGGGGACAGGGGGCGTTGTAATTCACCCCTCCACTTT.

This sequence joins TRBV24-1 and TRBJ2-2; no definite D call. Between the trimmed V and J ends, which lost 3 bases and 5 bases, there was a span of 6 bases. CDR1 KGHDR and CDR2 SFDVKD come from the germline V gene. This CDR3 has 13 amino acids. The DNA for the CDR3 is TGTGCCACCAGTGATCCCACTACCGGGGAGCTGTTTTTT. Amino acids: CATSDPTTGELFF.

The V gene is TRBV9, the J gene TRBJ2-6; 9 positions agree with TRBD1. The germline V gene has CDR1 SGDLS and CDR2 YYNGEE. The CDR3 is 16 residues long. V shed 4 bases, J shed 9 bases, and the junction held 11 bases outside the gene matches. The CDR3 DNA reads TGTGCCAGCAGCCTTACTCGGGACAGGGTAGTCAACGTCCTGACTTTC. This gives the protein CASSLTRDRVVNVLTF.

This rearrangement joins TRBV4-3 to TRBJ1-4, with TRBD1 matching over 9 bases. Germline assignment: CDR1 LGHNA and CDR2 YSLEER. The CDR3 extends over 21 amino acids. V gave up 4 bases and J gave up 0 bases; unmatched junction bases: 18. In nucleotides, the CDR3 is TGCGCCAGCAGCCGCGGGACAGGGCGACCCATTTGGGGCACAACTAATGAAAAACTGTTTTTT. Residues: CASSRGTGRPIWGTTNEKLFF.

The chain joins TRBV7-6 to TRBJ1-1, with 7 bases identical to TRBD1. With V trimmed by 5 bases and J by 0 bases, 6 bases remained unmatched. Per the germline V gene, CDR1 is SGHVS and CDR2 is FNYEAQ. The length of the CDR3 is 15 residues. DNA of the CDR3: TGTGCCAGCAGCGTAACGGGACAGATGAACACTGAAGCTTTCTTT. Translation: CASSVTGQMNTEAFF.

Here the CDR3 reads CASSRGLGTWYEQYF. The CDR3 nucleotides read TGTGCCAGCAGCAGGGGACTAGGGACTTGGTACGAGCAGTACTTC. This chain connects TRBV5-6 to TRBJ2-7; 8 bases fit TRBD2. The germline gives CDR1 SGHDT, CDR2 YYEEEE. V lost 4 bases and J lost 4; bases outside the gene matches: 10. This CDR3 has 15 amino acids.

This clone was seen once. V usage is TRBV4-3 and J usage is TRBJ1-4, with D uncertain. The germline V gene has CDR1 LGHNA and CDR2 YSLEER. V lost 0 bases and J lost 4, with 9 bases in between. There are 15 residues in the CDR3. CDR3 sequence (DNA): TGCGCCAGCAGCCAAGACACTAGACTTAATGAAAAACTGTTTTTT. It encodes CASSQDTRLNEKLFF.

This chain joins TRBV2 and TRBJ2-3, with a tentative D call TRBD1 (5 bases). Per the germline V gene, CDR1 is SNHLY and CDR2 is FYNNEI. Trimming shortened V by 4 bases and J by 2 bases, and 13 bases separated the two germline ends. The length of the CDR3 is 15 residues. CDR3 protein: CASSAGLTFTDTQYF. CDR3 nucleotide sequence: TGTGCCAGCAGTGCAGGGCTAACCTTCACAGATACGCAGTATTTT.

The chain has TRBV14 and TRBJ1-2, with 8 bases that match TRBD1. The length of the CDR3 is 13 residues. The germline V gene has CDR1 SGHDN and CDR2 FVKESK. The ends lost 8 bases at V and 4 bases at J; junction bases unmatched: 6. The CDR3 coding sequence is TGTGCCAGCTCCAGGGGGCTTGGCTATGGCTACACCTTC. This sequence encodes CASSRGLGYGYTF.

A single count supports this clone. V gene TRBV5-6 combines with J gene TRBJ1-2; tentative D call: TRBD1 (5 bases). This CDR3 contains 15 residues. Germline CDR1 is SGHDT and CDR2 is YYEEEE. The V and J ends lost 1 base and 7 bases respectively, with 17 bases between them. The CDR3 bases are TGTGCCAGCAGCTTGTTCGGGGGGAGGGTGAGTGGCTACACCTTC. This codes for CASSLFGGRVSGYTF.